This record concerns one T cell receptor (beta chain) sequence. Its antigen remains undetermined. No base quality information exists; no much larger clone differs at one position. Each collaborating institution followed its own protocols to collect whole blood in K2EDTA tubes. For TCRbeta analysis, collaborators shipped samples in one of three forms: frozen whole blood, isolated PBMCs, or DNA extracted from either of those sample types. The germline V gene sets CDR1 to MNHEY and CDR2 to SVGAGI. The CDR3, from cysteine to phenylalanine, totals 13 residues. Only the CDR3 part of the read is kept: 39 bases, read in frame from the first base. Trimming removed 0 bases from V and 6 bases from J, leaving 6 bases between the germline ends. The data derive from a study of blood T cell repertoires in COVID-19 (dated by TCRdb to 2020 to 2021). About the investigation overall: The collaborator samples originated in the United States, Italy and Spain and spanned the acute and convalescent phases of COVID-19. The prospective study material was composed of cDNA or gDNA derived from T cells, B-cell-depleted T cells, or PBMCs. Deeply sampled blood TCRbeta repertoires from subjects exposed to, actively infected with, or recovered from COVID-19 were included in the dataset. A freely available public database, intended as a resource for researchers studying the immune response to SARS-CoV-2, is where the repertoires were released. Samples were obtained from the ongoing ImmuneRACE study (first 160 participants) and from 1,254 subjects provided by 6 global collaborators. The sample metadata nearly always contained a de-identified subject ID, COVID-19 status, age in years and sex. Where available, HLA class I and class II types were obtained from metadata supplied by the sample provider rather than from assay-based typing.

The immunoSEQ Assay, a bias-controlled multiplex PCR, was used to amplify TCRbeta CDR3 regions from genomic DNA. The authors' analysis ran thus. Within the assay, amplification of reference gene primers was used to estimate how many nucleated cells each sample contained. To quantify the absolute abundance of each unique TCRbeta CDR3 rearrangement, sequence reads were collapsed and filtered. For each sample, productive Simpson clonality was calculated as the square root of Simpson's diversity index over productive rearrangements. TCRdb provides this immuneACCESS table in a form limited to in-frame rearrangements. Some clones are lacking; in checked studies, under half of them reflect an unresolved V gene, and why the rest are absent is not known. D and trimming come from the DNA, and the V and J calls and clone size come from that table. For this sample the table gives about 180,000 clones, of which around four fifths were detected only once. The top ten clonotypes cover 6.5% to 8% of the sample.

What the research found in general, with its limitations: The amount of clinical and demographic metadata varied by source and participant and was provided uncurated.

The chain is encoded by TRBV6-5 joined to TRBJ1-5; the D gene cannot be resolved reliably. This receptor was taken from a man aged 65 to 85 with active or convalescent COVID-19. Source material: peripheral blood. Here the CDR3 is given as CASSYSRSQPQHF. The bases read TGTGCCAGCAGTTACTCGAGGAGTCAGCCCCAGCATTTT.